This is a list of T cell receptor beta chains from one sample in a study of beta chain features in type 1 diabetes. The assay was immunoSEQ multiplex PCR, and TCRdb's table has in-frame clones only and misses some. The top ten clones hold roughly 0.025% of a sample with 860,000 or so clones, roughly 16% of them seen once. Sequencing used naive CD4+ T cells from blood. The receptors stem from a woman between 18 and 29 years old in good health. The CDR3 runs from the conserved cysteine through the conserved F or W. D genes are given only for firm matches. Size is omitted from some rows. Given values are once, few, many or a class for expanded clones.

D gene	J gene	clone size	V gene	CDR3 DNA	CDR3 protein
TRBD1	TRBJ1-2	-	TRBV6-5	TGTGCCAGCAGCGGACAGGACAACTATGGCTACACCTTC	CASSGQDNYGYTF
-	TRBJ2-1	-	TRBV7-9	TGTGCCAGCAGCCAAGGACTGTACAATGAGCAGTTCTTC	CASSQGLYNEQFF
TRBD1	TRBJ1-1	few	TRBV10-3	TGTGCCATCAGGCGACAGGGAGGGAACACTGAAGCTTTCTTT	CAIRRQGGNTEAFF
-	TRBJ1-5	few	TRBV13	TGTGCCAGCAGCTCGTACGGGGGGCCGAAGCATTTT	CASSSYGGPKHF
-	TRBJ2-1	-	TRBV5-1	TGCGCCAGCAGCTTGGGGGGAAATCCGAGAGGGTACAATGAGCAGTTCTTC	CASSLGGNPRGYNEQFF
-	TRBJ2-1	few	TRBV11-1	TGTGCCAGCAGCTTGACGGACGGATACAATGAGCAGTTCTTC	CASSLTDGYNEQFF
-	TRBJ1-5	few	TRBV27	TGTGCCAGCAGTTTACGGGGTACAGGGTATCAGCCCCAGCATTTT	CASSLRGTGYQPQHF
-	TRBJ2-1	few	TRBV4-2	TGTGCCAGCAGCCAACGAACCGGGACGAGAGGTCCCAATGAGCAGTTCTTC	CASSQRTGTRGPNEQFF
-	TRBJ2-5	few	TRBV28	TGTGCCAGCAGTCAGGACCAGCAAGAGACCCAGTACTTC	CASSQDQQETQYF
-	TRBJ1-1	few	TRBV6-5	TGTGCCAGCAGTTATAGCGGGACGAGAAGCACTGAAGCTTTCTTT	CASSYSGTRSTEAFF
TRBD1	TRBJ1-6	-	TRBV5-4	TGTGCCAGCAGCTCCACCGGACAGGGGGCCTCACCCCTCCACTTT	CASSSTGQGASPLHF
-	TRBJ2-6	few	TRBV6-5	TGTGCCAGCAGTTACTCGCCCTCTGGGGCCAACGTCCTGACTTTC	CASSYSPSGANVLTF
TRBD2	TRBJ2-7	-	TRBV6-6	TGTGCCAGCAGCAGACTAGCGGGAGCTTACAACGAGCAGTACTTC	CASSRLAGAYNEQYF
-	TRBJ2-5	-	TRBV6-5	TGTGCCACGGTGTTGGGTGGAGAGACCCAGTACTTC	CATVLGGETQYF
-	TRBJ2-5	once	TRBV13	TGTGCCAGCAGCTTATTGGTGGGACTGACTGTCGGGACCCAGTACTTC	CASSLLVGLTVGTQYF
-	TRBJ2-2	-	TRBV9	TGTGCCAGCAGCGCCCAGGTGTCCCCCGGGGAGCTGTTTTTT	CASSAQVSPGELFF
-	TRBJ2-3	few	TRBV5-4	TGTGCCAGCAGCTTGGATTCCGGTAATCGAGATACGCAGTATTTT	CASSLDSGNRDTQYF
-	TRBJ2-5	few	TRBV7-2	TGTGCCAGCAGCCTCGCCGGAGCAGAGACCCAGTACTTC	CASSLAGAETQYF
TRBD1	TRBJ2-7	few	TRBV29-1	TGCAGCGCACGACAGGGGGCGCGGGAAGCCGAGCAGTACTTC	CSARQGAREAEQYF
-	TRBJ2-1	few	TRBV14	TGTGCCAGCAGCCGCGTCCCAAGGGAGCAGTTCTTC	CASSRVPREQFF
TRBD2	TRBJ2-4	few	TRBV14	TGTGCCAGCAGTACTAAAGGGGGGACTAGCGGGAGTCCGGTCGATGGAGCCAAAAACATTCAGTACTTC	CASSTKGGTSGSPVDGAKNIQYF
TRBD2	TRBJ2-1	few	TRBV11-1	TGTGCCAGCAGCTCTAGCGGAAGCTCCTACAATGAGCAGTTCTTC	CASSSSGSSYNEQFF
-	TRBJ1-2	-	TRBV6-6	TGTGCCAGCAGTTACACAGAGGGCTTACGGGCATATGGCTACACCTTC	CASSYTEGLRAYGYTF
-	TRBJ1-3	-	TRBV4-3	TGCGCCAGCAGTCAAGACTGGACCCCGCCGGGGGCCCTCTCTGGAAACACCATATATTTT	CASSQDWTPPGALSGNTIYF
-	TRBJ2-7	-	TRBV28	TGTGCCAGCACCTTGAGACCCTCCTACGAGCAGTACTTC	CASTLRPSYEQYF
TRBD1	TRBJ1-5	few	TRBV7-2	TGTGCCAGCAGCTTAAGACAGGGGAAAGATCAGCCCCAGCATTTT	CASSLRQGKDQPQHF
-	TRBJ1-5	-	TRBV18	TGTGCCAGCTCACCAGAGTTCAATCAGCCCCAGCATTTT	CASSPEFNQPQHF
TRBD2	TRBJ2-5	few	TRBV15	TGTGCCACCAGCACCCTGGGTAGCGGGAAAGAGACCCAGTACTTC	CATSTLGSGKETQYF
TRBD2	TRBJ2-1	few	TRBV9	TGTGCCAGCAGCGTAGCGGGGACTAGCGGCTACAATGAGCAGTTCTTC	CASSVAGTSGYNEQFF
TRBD2	TRBJ2-1	-	TRBV4-3	TGCGCCAGCAGCCAAGATCTAGCGGGGAGCTCCTACAATGAACAGTTCTTC	CASSQDLAGSSYNEQFF
-	TRBJ2-7	-	TRBV7-2	TGTGCCAGCAGCTACCGACTAGATGTTGGCTACGAGCAGTACTTC	CASSYRLDVGYEQYF
TRBD1	TRBJ2-7	-	TRBV6-6	TGTGCCAGCAGCCGGGACAGGGGGTCCTACGAGCAGTACTTC	CASSRDRGSYEQYF
TRBD1	TRBJ2-3	-	TRBV2	TGTGCCAGCAGTGGACAGGGTGGCACAGATACGCAGTATTTT	CASSGQGGTDTQYF
TRBD1	TRBJ2-1	few	TRBV4-3	TGCGCCAGCAGCCAATCACACAGGGGGCGCCCCTACAATGAGCAGTTCTTC	CASSQSHRGRPYNEQFF
TRBD2	TRBJ2-2	few	TRBV5-4	TGTGCCAGCAGCTTGCGGACTAGCGGGAGGTCCGGGGAGCTGTTTTTT	CASSLRTSGRSGELFF
TRBD1	TRBJ1-2	-	TRBV2	TGTGCCAGCCGGGGGACAGGGGCGCAGGATGGCTACACCTTC	CASRGTGAQDGYTF
-	TRBJ2-5	few	TRBV7-2	TGTGCCAGCAGCTTAGTTGGGAGAGGTTTCGGAGAGACCCAGTACTTC	CASSLVGRGFGETQYF
-	TRBJ2-1	few	TRBV5-1	TGCGCCAGCAGCTTGGTTAGTAGTTCCTACAATGAGCAGTTCTTC	CASSLVSSSYNEQFF
-	TRBJ2-5	-	TRBV6-6	TGTGCCAGCAGTTACCGGCGGGGTCGGGGAACCCAGTACTTC	CASSYRRGRGTQYF
-	TRBJ2-4	-	TRBV25-1	TGTGCCAGCAACGATGGACGGCCCAAGAGGTCCAAAAACATTCAGTACTTC	CASNDGRPKRSKNIQYF